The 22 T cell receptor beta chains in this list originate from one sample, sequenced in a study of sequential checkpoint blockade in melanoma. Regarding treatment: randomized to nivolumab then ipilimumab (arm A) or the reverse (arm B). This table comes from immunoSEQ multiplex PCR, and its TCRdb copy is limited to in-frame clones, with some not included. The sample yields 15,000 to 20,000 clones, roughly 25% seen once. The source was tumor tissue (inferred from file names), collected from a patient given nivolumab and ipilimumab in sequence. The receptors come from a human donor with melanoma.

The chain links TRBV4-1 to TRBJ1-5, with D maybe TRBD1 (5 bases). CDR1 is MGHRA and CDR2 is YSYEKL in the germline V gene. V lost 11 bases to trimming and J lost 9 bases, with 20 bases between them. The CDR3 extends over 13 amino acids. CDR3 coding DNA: TGCGCCCCCACCCCCAGGGACTCTAGGCCCCAGCATTTT. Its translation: CAPTPRDSRPQHF.

The CDR3 protein is CASSYSSQGSGANVLTF. For the CDR3, the DNA is TGTGCCAGCAGTTACTCAAGTCAGGGGTCTGGGGCCAACGTCCTGACTTTC. This chain links TRBV6-8 with TRBJ2-6; D may be TRBD1 (6 bases). The CDR3 extends over 17 amino acids. Trimming took off 0 bases at V and 1 base at J, with 10 bases between the two ends. Germline assignment: CDR1 MNHGY and CDR2 SAAAGT.

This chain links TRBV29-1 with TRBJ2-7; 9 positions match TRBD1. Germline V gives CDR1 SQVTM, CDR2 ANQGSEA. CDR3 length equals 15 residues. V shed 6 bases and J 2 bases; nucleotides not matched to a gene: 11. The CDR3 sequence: CSVAGTGKKTYEQYF. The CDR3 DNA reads TGCAGCGTCGCCGGGACAGGGAAAAAGACCTACGAGCAGTACTTC.

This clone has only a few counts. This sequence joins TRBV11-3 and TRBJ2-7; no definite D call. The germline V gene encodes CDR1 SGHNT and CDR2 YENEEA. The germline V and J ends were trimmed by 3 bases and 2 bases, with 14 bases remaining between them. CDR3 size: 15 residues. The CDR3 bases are TGTGCCAGCAGCTTGGGTCCGGACGACGCCTACGAGCAGTACTTC. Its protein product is CASSLGPDDAYEQYF.

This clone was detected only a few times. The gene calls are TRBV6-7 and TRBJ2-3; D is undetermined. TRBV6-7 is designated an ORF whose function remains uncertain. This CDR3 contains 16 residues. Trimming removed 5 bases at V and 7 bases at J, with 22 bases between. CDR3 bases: TGTGCCAGCAGTGAAGCGCGTCGGACCGCAGAGTATACGCAGTATTTT. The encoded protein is CASSEARRTAEYTQYF.

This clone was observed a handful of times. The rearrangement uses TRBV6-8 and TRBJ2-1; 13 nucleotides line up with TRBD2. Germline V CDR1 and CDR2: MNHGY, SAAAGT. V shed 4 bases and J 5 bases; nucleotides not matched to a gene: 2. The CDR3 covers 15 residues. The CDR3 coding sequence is TGTGCCAGCAGTTTCGGACTAGCGGGGGACAATGAGCAGTTCTTC. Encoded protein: CASSFGLAGDNEQFF.

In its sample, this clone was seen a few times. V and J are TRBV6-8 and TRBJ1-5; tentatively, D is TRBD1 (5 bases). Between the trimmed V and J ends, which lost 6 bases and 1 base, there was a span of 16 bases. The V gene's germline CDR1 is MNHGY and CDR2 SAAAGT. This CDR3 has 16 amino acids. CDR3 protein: CASRGTPGWSNQPQHF. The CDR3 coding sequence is TGTGCCAGCAGAGGGACCCCGGGCTGGAGCAATCAGCCCCAGCATTTT.

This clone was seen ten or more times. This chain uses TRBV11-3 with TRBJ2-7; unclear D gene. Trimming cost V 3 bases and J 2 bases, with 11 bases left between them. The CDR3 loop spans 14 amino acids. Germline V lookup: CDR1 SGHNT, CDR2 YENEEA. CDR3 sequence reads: CASSLGTPAYEQYF. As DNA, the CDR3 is TGTGCCAGCAGCTTGGGAACCCCTGCCTACGAGCAGTACTTC.

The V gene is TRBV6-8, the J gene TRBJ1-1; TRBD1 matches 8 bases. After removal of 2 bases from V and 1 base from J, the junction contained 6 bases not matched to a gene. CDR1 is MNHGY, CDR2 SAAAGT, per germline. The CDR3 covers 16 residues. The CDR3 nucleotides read TGTGCCAGCAGTTACGAAGGACAGGGTCCGAACACTGAAGCTTTCTTT. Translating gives CASSYEGQGPNTEAFF.

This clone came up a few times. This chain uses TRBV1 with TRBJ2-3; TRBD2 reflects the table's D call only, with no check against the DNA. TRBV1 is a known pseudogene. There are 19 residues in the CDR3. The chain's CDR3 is CASSQDHLPWRDSTDTQYF. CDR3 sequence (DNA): TGCGCCAGCAGCCAAGATCACCTTCCCTGGCGGGATAGCACAGATACGCAGTATTTT.

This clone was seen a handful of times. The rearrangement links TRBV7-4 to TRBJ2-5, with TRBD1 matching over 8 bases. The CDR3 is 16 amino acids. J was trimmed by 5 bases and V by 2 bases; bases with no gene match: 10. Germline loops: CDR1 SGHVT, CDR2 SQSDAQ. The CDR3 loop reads CASSLTGRGLRETQYF. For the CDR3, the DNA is TGTGCCAGCAGCTTAACAGGCAGGGGGCTGAGGGAGACCCAGTACTTC.

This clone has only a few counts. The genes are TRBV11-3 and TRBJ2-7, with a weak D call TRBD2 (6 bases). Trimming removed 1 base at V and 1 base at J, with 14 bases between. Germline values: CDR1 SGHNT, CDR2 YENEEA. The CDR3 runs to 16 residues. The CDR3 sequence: CASSLGPGLISYEQYF. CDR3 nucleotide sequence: TGTGCCAGCAGCTTAGGTCCGGGACTCATTTCCTACGAGCAGTACTTC.

CDR3 in amino acids: CASSRQGNTDTQYF. The CDR3 region has the DNA TGTGCCAGCAGTAGACAGGGGAACACAGATACGCAGTATTTT. The chain uses TRBV6-8 and TRBJ2-3, with 8 bases fitting TRBD1. CDR1 is MNHGY, CDR2 SAAAGT, per germline. V lost 5 bases, J lost 2 bases, and 3 bases stayed unmatched. The CDR3 sequence is 14 residues long.

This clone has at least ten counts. The CDR3 DNA reads TGTGCCAGCAGCCTGGGACGGGGGAACACTGAAGCTTTCTTT. Protein product: CASSLGRGNTEAFF. V is TRBV11-3 and J is TRBJ1-1; possibly TRBD1 for D (5 bases). The germline V and J ends were trimmed by 5 bases and 1 base, with 11 bases remaining between them. The germline V gene has CDR1 SGHNT and CDR2 YENEEA. This CDR3 spans 14 amino acids.

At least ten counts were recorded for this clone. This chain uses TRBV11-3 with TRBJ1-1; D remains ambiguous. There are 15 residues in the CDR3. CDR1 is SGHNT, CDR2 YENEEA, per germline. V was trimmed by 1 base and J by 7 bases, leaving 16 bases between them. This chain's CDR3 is CASSLGGGLYSEAFF. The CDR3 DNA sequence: TGTGCCAGCAGCTTAGGGGGTGGGCTTTATAGTGAAGCTTTCTTT.

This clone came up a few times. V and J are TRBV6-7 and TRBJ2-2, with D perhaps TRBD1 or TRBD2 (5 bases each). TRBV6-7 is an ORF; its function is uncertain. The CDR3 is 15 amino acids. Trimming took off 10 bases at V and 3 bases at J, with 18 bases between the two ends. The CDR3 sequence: CATSGHLGDTGELFF. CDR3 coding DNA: TGTGCCACGAGTGGACATTTGGGAGACACCGGGGAGCTGTTTTTT.

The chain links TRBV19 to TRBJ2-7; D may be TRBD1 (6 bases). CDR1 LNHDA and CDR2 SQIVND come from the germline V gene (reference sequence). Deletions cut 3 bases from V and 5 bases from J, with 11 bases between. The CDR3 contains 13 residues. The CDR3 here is CASSIDRSNEQYF. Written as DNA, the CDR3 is TGTGCCAGTAGTATTGACAGGTCCAACGAGCAGTACTTC.

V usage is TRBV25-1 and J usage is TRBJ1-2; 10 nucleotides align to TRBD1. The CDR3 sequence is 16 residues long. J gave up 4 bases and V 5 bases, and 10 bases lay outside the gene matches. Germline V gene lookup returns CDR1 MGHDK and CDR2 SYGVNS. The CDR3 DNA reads TGTGCCAGCAGTACTGACAGGGGGCGCCGGGTCTATGGCTACACCTTC. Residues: CASSTDRGRRVYGYTF.

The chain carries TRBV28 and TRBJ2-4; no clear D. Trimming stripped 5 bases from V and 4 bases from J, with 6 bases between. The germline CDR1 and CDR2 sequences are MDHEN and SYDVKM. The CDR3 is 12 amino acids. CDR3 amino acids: CASSGPKNIQYF. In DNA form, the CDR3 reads TGTGCCAGCAGTGGACCGAAAAACATTCAGTACTTC.

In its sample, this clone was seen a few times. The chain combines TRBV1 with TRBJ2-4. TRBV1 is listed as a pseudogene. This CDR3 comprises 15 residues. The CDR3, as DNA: TGCGCCAGCAGCCAAGACCGACCCAGAGTAAACATTCAGTACTTC. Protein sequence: CASSQDRPRVNIQYF.

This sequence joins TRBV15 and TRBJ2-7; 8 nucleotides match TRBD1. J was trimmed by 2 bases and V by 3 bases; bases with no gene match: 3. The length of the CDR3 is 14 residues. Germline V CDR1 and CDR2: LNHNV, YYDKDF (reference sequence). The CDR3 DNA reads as TGTGCCACCAGCAGGGGGGACAGGACCTACGAGCAGTACTTC. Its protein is CATSRGDRTYEQYF.

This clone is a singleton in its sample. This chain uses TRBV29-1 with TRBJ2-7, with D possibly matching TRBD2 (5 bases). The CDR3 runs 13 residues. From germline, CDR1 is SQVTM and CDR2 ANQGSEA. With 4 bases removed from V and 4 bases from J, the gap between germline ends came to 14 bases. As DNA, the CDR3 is TGCAGCGTTGGTCGGGGTTATGGTTACGAGCAGTACTTC. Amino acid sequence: CSVGRGYGYEQYF.